The source of this T cell receptor beta chain is a study of cytomegalovirus exposure and HLA in healthy donors. 13 Jbeta primers and 60 Vbeta primers were used for the PCR. The data were produced by immunoSEQ multiplex PCR, yet TCRdb's version contains in-frame clones alone and is incomplete. The sample lists some 160,000 clones; approximately 73% were seen once. This clone was seen a single time. A junction boundary mismatches the germline segment, possibly from a read error. The sample has other DNA sequences that encode this CDR3 too. Germline CDR1 and CDR2: SGHTA and FQGTGA. This CDR3 is 15 amino acids long.

The TCR comes from a woman younger than 35 in good health and CMV-seropositive. Material for sequencing was PBMCs. This chain connects TRBV7-3 to TRBJ2-5, with a possible D match to TRBD2 (6 bases). This CDR3 reads CASSLNVGGQETQYF. The CDR3 DNA is TGTGCCAGTAGCTTAAACGTCGGGGGTCAAGAGACCCAGTACTTC.